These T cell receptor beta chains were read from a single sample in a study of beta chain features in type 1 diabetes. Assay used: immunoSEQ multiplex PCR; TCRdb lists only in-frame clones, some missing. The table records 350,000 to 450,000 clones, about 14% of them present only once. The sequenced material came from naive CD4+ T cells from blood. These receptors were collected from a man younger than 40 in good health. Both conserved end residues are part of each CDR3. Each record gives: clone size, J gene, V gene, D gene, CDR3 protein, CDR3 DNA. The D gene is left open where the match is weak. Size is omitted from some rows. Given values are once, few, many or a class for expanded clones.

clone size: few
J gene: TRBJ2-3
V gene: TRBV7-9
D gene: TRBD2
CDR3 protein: CASTVGASGPWDTQYF
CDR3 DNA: TGTGCCAGCACCGTCGGGGCTAGCGGGCCATGGGATACGCAGTATTTT

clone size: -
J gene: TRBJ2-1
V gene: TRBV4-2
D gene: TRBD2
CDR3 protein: CASSQDVGGRYNEQFF
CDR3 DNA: TGTGCCAGCAGCCAAGATGTGGGCGGGAGGTACAATGAGCAGTTCTTC

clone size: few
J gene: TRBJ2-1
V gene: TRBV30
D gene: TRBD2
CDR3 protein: CAWSHGLDEQFF
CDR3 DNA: TGTGCCTGGAGTCACGGACTAGATGAGCAGTTCTTC

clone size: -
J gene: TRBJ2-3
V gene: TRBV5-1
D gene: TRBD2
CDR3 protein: CASSLGPGLADTDTQYF
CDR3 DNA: TGCGCCAGCAGCCTCGGACCCGGACTAGCGGACACAGATACGCAGTATTTT

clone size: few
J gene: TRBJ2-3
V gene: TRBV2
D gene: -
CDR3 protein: CASRILAAGPDTQYF
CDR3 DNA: TGTGCCAGCAGGATACTAGCAGCCGGGCCAGATACGCAGTATTTT

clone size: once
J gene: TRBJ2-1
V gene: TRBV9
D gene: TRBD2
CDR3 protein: CASSVSLAGVPNEQFF
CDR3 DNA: TGTGCCAGCAGCGTAAGCTTAGCGGGGGTACCCAATGAGCAGTTCTTC

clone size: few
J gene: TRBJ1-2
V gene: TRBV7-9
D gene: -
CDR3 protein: CASSLVETFEGYTF
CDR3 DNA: TGTGCCAGCAGCTTAGTAGAAACCTTCGAGGGCTACACCTTC

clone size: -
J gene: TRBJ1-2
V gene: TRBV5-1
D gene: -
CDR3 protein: CASSSRDTYGYTF
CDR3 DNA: TGCGCCAGCAGCTCCCGGGACACCTATGGCTACACCTTC

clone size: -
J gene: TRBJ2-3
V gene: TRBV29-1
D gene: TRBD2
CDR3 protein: CSVSRDVAGAMGTDTQYF
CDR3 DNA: TGCAGCGTTTCCCGCGACGTAGCGGGAGCGATGGGCACAGATACGCAGTATTTT

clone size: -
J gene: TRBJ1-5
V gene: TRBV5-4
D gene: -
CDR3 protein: CASSYGGWGQPQHF
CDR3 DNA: TGTGCCAGCAGCTACGGCGGGTGGGGTCAGCCCCAGCATTTT

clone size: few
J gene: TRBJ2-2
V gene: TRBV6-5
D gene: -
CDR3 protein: CASRPDRLRTGELFF
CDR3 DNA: TGTGCCAGCAGACCCGACAGGTTACGCACCGGGGAGCTGTTTTTT

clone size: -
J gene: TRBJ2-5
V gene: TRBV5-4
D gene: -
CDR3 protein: CASSRGTRQETQYF
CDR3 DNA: TGTGCCAGCAGCCGAGGGACACGCCAAGAGACCCAGTACTTC

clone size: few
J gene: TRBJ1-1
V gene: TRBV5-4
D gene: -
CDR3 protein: CASSLEMADTEAFF
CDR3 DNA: TGTGCCAGCAGCTTGGAAATGGCTGACACTGAAGCTTTCTTT

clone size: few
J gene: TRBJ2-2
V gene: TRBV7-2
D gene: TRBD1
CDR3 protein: CASSPDRAGELFF
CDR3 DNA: TGTGCCAGCAGCCCCGACAGGGCTGGGGAGCTGTTTTTT

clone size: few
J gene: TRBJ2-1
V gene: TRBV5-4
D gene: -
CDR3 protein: CASSLDGYNEQFF
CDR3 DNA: TGTGCCAGCAGCTTGGACGGCTACAATGAGCAGTTCTTC